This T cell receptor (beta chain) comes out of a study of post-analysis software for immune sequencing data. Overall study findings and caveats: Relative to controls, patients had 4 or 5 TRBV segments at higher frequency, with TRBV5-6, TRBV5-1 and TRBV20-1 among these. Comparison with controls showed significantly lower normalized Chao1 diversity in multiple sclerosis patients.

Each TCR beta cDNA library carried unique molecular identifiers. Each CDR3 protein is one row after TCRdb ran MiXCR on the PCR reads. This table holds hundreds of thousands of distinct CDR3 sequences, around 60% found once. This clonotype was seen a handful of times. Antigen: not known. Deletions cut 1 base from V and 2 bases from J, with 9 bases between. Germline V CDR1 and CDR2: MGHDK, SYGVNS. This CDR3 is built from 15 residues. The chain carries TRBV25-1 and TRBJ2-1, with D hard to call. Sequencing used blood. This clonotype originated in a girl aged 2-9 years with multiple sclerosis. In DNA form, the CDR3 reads TGTGCCAGCAGTGAATTCGGCGGTACCTACAATGAGCAGTTCTTC. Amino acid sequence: CASSEFGGTYNEQFF.